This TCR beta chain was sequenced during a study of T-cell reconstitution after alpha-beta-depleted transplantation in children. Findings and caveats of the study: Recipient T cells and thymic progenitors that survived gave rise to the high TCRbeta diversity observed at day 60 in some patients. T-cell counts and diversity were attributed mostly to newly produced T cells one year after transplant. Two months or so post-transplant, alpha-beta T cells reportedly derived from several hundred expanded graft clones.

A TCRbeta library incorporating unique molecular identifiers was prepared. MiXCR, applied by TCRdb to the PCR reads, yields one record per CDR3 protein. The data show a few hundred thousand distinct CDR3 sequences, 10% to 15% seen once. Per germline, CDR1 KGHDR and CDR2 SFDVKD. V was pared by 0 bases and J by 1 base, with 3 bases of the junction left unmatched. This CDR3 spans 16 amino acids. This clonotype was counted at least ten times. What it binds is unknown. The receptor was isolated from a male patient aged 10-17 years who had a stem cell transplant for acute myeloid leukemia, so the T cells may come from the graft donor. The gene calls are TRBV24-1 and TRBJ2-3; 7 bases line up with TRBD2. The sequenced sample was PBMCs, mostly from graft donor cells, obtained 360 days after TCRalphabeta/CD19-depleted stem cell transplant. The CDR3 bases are TGTGCCACCAGTGATTTGTCCGCGGGGGGCACAGATACGCAGTATTTT. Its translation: CATSDLSAGGTDTQYF.